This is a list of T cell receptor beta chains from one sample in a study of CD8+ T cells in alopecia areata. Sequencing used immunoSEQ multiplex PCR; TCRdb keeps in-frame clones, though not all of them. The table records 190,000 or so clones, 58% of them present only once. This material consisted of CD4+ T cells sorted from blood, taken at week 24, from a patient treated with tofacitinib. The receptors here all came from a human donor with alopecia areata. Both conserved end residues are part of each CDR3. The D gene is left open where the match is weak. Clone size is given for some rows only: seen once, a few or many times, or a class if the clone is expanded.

CASSPKRGTYEQYF | TGTGCCAGCTCACCGAAGCGGGGGACCTACGAGCAGTACTTC | TRBJ2-7 | . | TRBD2 | TRBV18
CASSPGGGDQPQHF | TGTGCCAGCAGCCCAGGGGGGGGTGATCAGCCCCAGCATTTT | TRBJ1-5 | . | TRBD1 | TRBV7-2
CASGGRIYEQYF | TGTGCCAGCGGAGGGCGGATCTACGAGCAGTACTTC | TRBJ2-7 | few | . | TRBV28
CASSQVELAGGLDTQYF | TGCGCCAGCAGCCAAGTAGAACTAGCGGGGGGTTTAGATACGCAGTATTTT | TRBJ2-3 | few | TRBD2 | TRBV4-3
CASSSPLAGEEGTQYF | TGTGCCAGCAGCTCCCCGCTAGCGGGAGAGGAGGGTACGCAGTATTTT | TRBJ2-3 | . | TRBD2 | TRBV5-4
CASSPRAGGPIRQYF | TGTGCCAGCAGCCCCCGAGCGGGAGGGCCTATTCGGCAGTACTTC | TRBJ2-7 | . | TRBD2 | TRBV14
CASSRGQGAYNEQFF | TGTGCCAGCAGTCGGGGACAGGGAGCCTACAATGAGCAGTTCTTC | TRBJ2-1 | few | TRBD1 | TRBV25-1
CASSFPGTPPYEQYF | TGTGCCAGCAGCTTTCCCGGGACTCCCCCCTACGAGCAGTACTTC | TRBJ2-7 | . | . | TRBV11-2
CSVEEGRGKETQYF | TGCAGCGTTGAGGAAGGGAGGGGAAAAGAGACCCAGTACTTC | TRBJ2-5 | . | TRBD2 | TRBV29-1
CASSKRTGSDGYTF | TGTGCCAGCAGTAAACGGACAGGGTCTGATGGCTACACCTTC | TRBJ1-2 | few | TRBD1 | TRBV6-5
CSVLPGDSTDTQYF | TGCAGCGTTCTCCCCGGAGACTCTACAGATACGCAGTATTTT | TRBJ2-3 | few | . | TRBV29-1
CASSLVGTPQETQYF | TGTGCCAGCAGCTTAGTCGGGACTCCCCAAGAGACCCAGTACTTC | TRBJ2-5 | . | . | TRBV7-2
CASSFYRTHNEQFF | TGTGCCAGCAGTTTCTACAGGACCCACAATGAGCAGTTCTTC | TRBJ2-1 | . | . | TRBV27
CASSYRTRQTYEQYF | TGTGCCAGCAGTTACAGAACTCGCCAAACCTACGAGCAGTACTTC | TRBJ2-7 | . | . | TRBV6-6
CATSPPGSDEQFF | TGTGCCACTAGCCCGCCGGGGTCGGATGAGCAGTTCTTC | TRBJ2-1 | . | . | TRBV10-3
CASSSGTGSREQYF | TGTGCCAGCAGTTCCGGGACAGGGAGTAGGGAGCAGTACTTC | TRBJ2-7 | . | TRBD1 | TRBV28
CAWSGFGANTGELFF | TGTGCCTGGAGTGGCTTCGGCGCGAACACCGGGGAGCTGTTTTTT | TRBJ2-2 | few | . | TRBV30
CSAGDRVVTDTQYF | TGCAGCGCGGGGGACAGGGTGGTTACAGATACGCAGTATTTT | TRBJ2-3 | . | TRBD1 | TRBV29-1
CSVEAQGGTEAFF | TGCAGCGTTGAAGCACAGGGAGGGACTGAAGCTTTCTTT | TRBJ1-1 | . | . | TRBV29-1
CASSREVVGGNIQYF | TGCGCCAGCAGCCGGGAAGTGGTCGGGGGGAACATTCAGTACTTC | TRBJ2-4 | . | TRBD2 | TRBV4-1
CASSYGGPYAEAFF | TGTGCCAGCAGTTACGGGGGGCCTTACGCTGAAGCTTTCTTT | TRBJ1-1 | . | . | TRBV6-5
CASSRSGGNTGELFF | TGTGCCAGTAGTAGGAGCGGGGGGAACACCGGGGAGCTGTTTTTT | TRBJ2-2 | . | TRBD2 | TRBV19
CASSLVGQPYSPLHF | TGTGCCAGCAGCTTGGTGGGACAGCCCTATTCACCCCTCCACTTT | TRBJ1-6 | . | TRBD1 | TRBV5-4
CSVERGTGTGYTF | TGCAGCGTAGAAAGGGGGACAGGGACCGGCTACACCTTC | TRBJ1-2 | . | TRBD1 | TRBV29-1
CASSKITGQTGEQYF | TGCGCCAGCAGCAAAATTACAGGGCAGACGGGAGAGCAGTACTTC | TRBJ2-7 | . | . | TRBV5-1
CASSEGAAYNEQFF | TGCGCCAGCAGCGAGGGGGCCGCGTACAATGAGCAGTTCTTC | TRBJ2-1 | . | TRBD1 | TRBV5-1
CATSRDGREGEEQFF | TGTGCCACCAGCAGAGATGGGAGGGAGGGCGAGGAGCAGTTCTTC | TRBJ2-1 | . | TRBD2 | TRBV15
CASSLIGQNTEAFF | TGTGCCAGCAGCTTAATCGGACAGAACACTGAAGCTTTCTTT | TRBJ1-1 | . | . | TRBV7-2
CSGRTSGDEQFF | TGCAGCGGGCGGACTAGCGGGGATGAGCAGTTCTTC | TRBJ2-1 | . | TRBD2 | TRBV29-1
CASSLTGPTDTQYF | TGTGCCAGCAGCTTAACTGGCCCCACAGATACGCAGTATTTT | TRBJ2-3 | . | . | TRBV7-3
CASRRSSGANVLTF | TGTGCCAGCCGCCGGAGCTCTGGGGCCAACGTCCTGACTTTC | TRBJ2-6 | . | . | TRBV9
CASSLRGDMNTEAFF | TGTGCCAGCAGCTTACGTGGTGATATGAACACTGAAGCTTTCTTT | TRBJ1-1 | . | . | TRBV7-9
CASSLEPGMGTQYF | TGTGCCAGCAGCTTAGAGCCGGGCATGGGGACCCAGTACTTC | TRBJ2-5 | many | . | TRBV11-2
CAWSTGTETQYF | TGTGCCTGGAGTACAGGGACTGAGACCCAGTACTTC | TRBJ2-5 | once | . | TRBV30
CASSPGANYGYTF | TGTGCCAGCTCACCCGGTGCTAACTATGGCTACACCTTC | TRBJ1-2 | many | . | TRBV18
CASSLGQALYEQYF | TGTGCCAGCAGTTTGGGACAGGCCCTCTACGAGCAGTACTTC | TRBJ2-7 | . | TRBD1 | TRBV28
CSVAAATNEKLFF | TGCAGCGTTGCGGCCGCAACTAATGAAAAACTGTTTTTT | TRBJ1-4 | once | . | TRBV29-1
CASSSSQEGARTEAFF | TGTGCCAGTAGTTCCTCCCAGGAGGGGGCAAGGACTGAAGCTTTCTTT | TRBJ1-1 | . | TRBD1 | TRBV19
CASSPRGENTGELFF | TGTGCCAGCAGCCCACGGGGGGAGAACACCGGGGAGCTGTTTTTT | TRBJ2-2 | . | TRBD2 | TRBV9
CASRPGTDTDTQYF | TGCGCCAGCAGACCCGGGACAGACACAGATACGCAGTATTTT | TRBJ2-3 | . | TRBD1 | TRBV5-1
CASSQDPRLAGGDEQYF | TGCGCCAGCAGCCAAGATCCGAGACTAGCGGGGGGAGACGAGCAGTACTTC | TRBJ2-7 | . | TRBD2 | TRBV4-1
CASSPETGRYEQYF | TGTGCCAGCTCACCCGAGACAGGTAGATACGAGCAGTACTTC | TRBJ2-7 | . | . | TRBV18
CASSSGTDTQYF | TGTGCCAGCAGTTCCGGGACAGATACGCAGTATTTT | TRBJ2-3 | few | . | TRBV28
CASSVAEGIDTQYF | TGTGCCAGCAGCGTAGCAGAGGGGATAGATACGCAGTATTTT | TRBJ2-3 | . | . | TRBV9
CAWSAGALEQYF | TGTGCCTGGAGCGCGGGGGCGCTTGAGCAGTACTTC | TRBJ2-7 | . | . | TRBV30
CSVGADREGSPLHF | TGCAGCGTTGGGGCCGACAGGGAAGGTTCACCCCTCCACTTT | TRBJ1-6 | . | TRBD1 | TRBV29-1
CASNPSGGLADTQYF | TGTGCCAGCAATCCTAGCGGGGGTCTCGCAGATACGCAGTATTTT | TRBJ2-3 | . | TRBD2 | TRBV2
CAWSVRVRETQYF | TGTGCCTGGAGTGTACGTGTACGGGAGACCCAGTACTTC | TRBJ2-5 | . | . | TRBV30